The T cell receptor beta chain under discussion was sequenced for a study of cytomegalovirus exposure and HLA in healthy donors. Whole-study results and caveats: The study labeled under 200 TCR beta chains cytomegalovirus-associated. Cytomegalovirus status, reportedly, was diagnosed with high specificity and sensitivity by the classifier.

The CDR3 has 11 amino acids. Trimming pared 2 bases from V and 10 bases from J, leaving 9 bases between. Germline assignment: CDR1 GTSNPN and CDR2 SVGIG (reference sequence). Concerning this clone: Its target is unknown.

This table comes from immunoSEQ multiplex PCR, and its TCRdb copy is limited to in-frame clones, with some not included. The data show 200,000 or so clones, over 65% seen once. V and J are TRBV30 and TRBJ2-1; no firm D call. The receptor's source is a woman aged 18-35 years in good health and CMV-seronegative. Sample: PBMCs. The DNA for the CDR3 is TGTGCCTGGAGTCTTAGAGAGGAGCAGTTCTTC. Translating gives CAWSLREEQFF.